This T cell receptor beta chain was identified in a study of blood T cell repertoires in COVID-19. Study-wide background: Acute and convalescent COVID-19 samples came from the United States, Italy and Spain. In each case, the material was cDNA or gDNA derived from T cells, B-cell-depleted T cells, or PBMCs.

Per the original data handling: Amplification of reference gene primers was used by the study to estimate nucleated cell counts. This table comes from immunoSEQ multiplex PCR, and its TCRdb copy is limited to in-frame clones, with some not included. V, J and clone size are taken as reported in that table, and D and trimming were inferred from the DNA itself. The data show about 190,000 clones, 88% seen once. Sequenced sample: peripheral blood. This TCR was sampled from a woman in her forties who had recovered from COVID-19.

CDR3 DNA: TGTGCCAGCAGGGGTGACAGGGATCAGCCCCAGCATTTT. It is translated as CASRGDRDQPQHF. The rearrangement uses TRBV27 and TRBJ1-5; the match to TRBD1 covers 7 bases. Germline trimming cut 6 bases from V and 5 bases from J; bases unmatched to any gene: 4. The CDR3 spans 13 residues. Germline CDR1 reads MNHEY; CDR2 reads SMNVEV (reference sequence).